This T cell receptor beta chain was recorded in a study of graft-versus-host responses after intestinal transplantation. This CDR3 region has 15 residues. With V trimmed by 1 base and J by 3 bases, 3 bases remained unmatched. Per the germline V gene, CDR1 is MNHNS and CDR2 is SASEGT. In this sample, this clone turned up once. Its antigen is as yet unknown. Produced via immunoSEQ multiplex PCR; TCRdb's table is partial and in-frame only. The repertoire holds about 81,000 clones, with under 95% as singletons. The receptor was isolated from a human donor who was the organ donor for an intestinal transplant. The chain joins TRBV6-1 to TRBJ1-2; 9 nucleotides line up with TRBD1. The input for sequencing was unstimulated CD4+ T cells sorted from spleen or lymph node cells, taken before transplant. CDR3 coding DNA: TGTGCCAGCAGTGAAGAGTGGACAGGGGACTATGGCTACACCTTC. Translation gives CASSEEWTGDYGYTF.